The rows below give T cell receptor beta chains drawn from one sample of a study of post-analysis software for immune sequencing data. A single record per CDR3 protein comes from TCRdb applying MiXCR to the PCR reads. In the table there are hundreds of thousands of distinct CDR3 sequences, about 57% of which are singletons. What was sequenced was blood. These receptors were obtained from a girl between 10 and 17 years old with multiple sclerosis. The CDR3 runs from the conserved cysteine through the conserved F or W. D genes are given only for firm matches. Only part of the rows carry a size: once, few, many, or a class if the clone is expanded.

>.|TRBV29-1|.|TRBJ2-7
CSVKTQYEQYF
TGCAGCGTTAAGACCCAGTACGAGCAGTACTTC
>.|TRBV29-1|TRBD2|TRBJ2-1
CSVGASAGWLNEQFF
TGCAGCGTTGGGGCCTCAGCGGGGTGGCTCAATGAGCAGTTCTTC
>few|TRBV10-3|.|TRBJ1-2
CAIGPTQGYGYTF
TGTGCCATCGGGCCAACCCAGGGGTATGGCTACACCTTC
>.|TRBV10-3|TRBD2|TRBJ2-1
CAITRTSGSNEQFF
TGTGCCATCACTAGGACTAGCGGGAGTAATGAGCAGTTCTTC
>few|TRBV29-1|.|TRBJ2-7
CSVYRDSYEQYF
TGCAGCGTCTACAGGGACTCCTACGAGCAGTACTTC
>.|TRBV3-1|TRBD1|TRBJ2-1
CASGQGGGVFF
TGTGCCAGCGGACAGGGGGGTGGTGTGTTCTTC
>few|TRBV28|.|TRBJ1-6
CASTPWGERVSPLHF
TGTGCCAGCACCCCTTGGGGGGAACGGGTCTCACCCCTCCACTTT
>few|TRBV12-3/TRBV12-4|.|TRBJ1-2
CASSDPDNYGYTF
TGTGCCAGCAGTGATCCAGATAACTATGGCTACACCTTC
>.|TRBV21-1|.|TRBJ2-7
CASSKPAGKVSYEQYF
TGTGCCAGCAGCAAACCCGCAGGGAAGGTCTCCTACGAGCAGTACTTC
>.|TRBV19|.|TRBJ2-2
CASSQARAANTGELFF
TGTGCCAGTAGTCAGGCTAGGGCGGCGAACACCGGGGAGCTGTTTTTT
>.|TRBV12-3/TRBV12-4|.|TRBJ2-7
CASSLTKGPVSYEQYF
TGTGCCAGCAGTTTAACCAAAGGGCCGGTTTCCTACGAGCAGTACTTC
>.|TRBV4-1|.|TRBJ1-2
CASSQGLAPVHYGYTF
TGCGCCAGCAGCCAAGGATTGGCGCCAGTCCACTATGGCTACACCTTC
>.|TRBV29-1|TRBD2|TRBJ2-7
CSVQGLAASYEQYF
TGCAGCGTTCAAGGACTAGCGGCCTCCTACGAGCAGTACTTC
>.|TRBV5-1|.|TRBJ2-5
CASSLALTQGTQYF
TGCGCCAGCAGCTTGGCCCTTACCCAAGGGACCCAGTACTTC
>.|TRBV5-8|TRBD1|TRBJ1-5
CASTEDRGLSNQPQHF
TGTGCCAGCACCGAGGACAGGGGATTGAGCAATCAGCCCCAGCATTTT
>.|TRBV20-1|TRBD2|TRBJ2-3
CSARDPLAGVGDTQYF
TGCAGTGCTAGAGATCCTCTAGCGGGAGTAGGGGATACGCAGTATTTT
>.|TRBV20-1|.|TRBJ2-1
CSASGPEGVVKQFF
TGCAGTGCTAGTGGTCCAGAGGGGGTGGTAAAGCAGTTCTTC
>.|TRBV25-1|.|TRBJ1-4
CASSERLTNEKLFF
TGTGCCAGCAGTGAAAGATTGACTAATGAAAAACTGTTTTTT
>.|TRBV27|.|TRBJ2-1
CASSLARPAINEQFF
TGTGCCAGCAGTTTAGCTCGACCGGCGATCAATGAGCAGTTCTTC
>few|TRBV20-1|.|TRBJ1-4
CSARTVSLELFF
TGCAGTGCTCGGACCGTTTCCTTGGAACTGTTTTTT
>.|TRBV29-1|.|TRBJ2-1
CSLGIRGYNEQFF
TGCAGCCTCGGAATCCGGGGATACAATGAGCAGTTCTTC
>.|TRBV12-3/TRBV12-4|.|TRBJ2-3
CASRRLVGSDTQYF
TGTGCCAGCAGACGCCTAGTGGGGTCGGATACGCAGTATTTT
>.|TRBV2|.|TRBJ1-1
CVSSVLGGGTEAFF
TGTGTCAGCAGTGTCTTGGGTGGGGGGACTGAAGCTTTCTTT
>.|TRBV10-3|TRBD2|TRBJ2-3
CASCGTSVHKYF
TGTGCCAGTTGCGGTACTAGCGTGCATAAGTATTTT
>many|TRBV2|.|TRBJ2-3
CASSETDTQYF
TGTGCCAGCAGTGAAACAGATACGCAGTATTTT
>.|TRBV6-5|.|TRBJ2-3
CASSYSGQRSTDTQYF
TGTGCCAGCAGTTACTCAGGGCAACGAAGCACAGATACGCAGTATTTT
>many|TRBV5-1|.|TRBJ2-7
CASSLGGASYEQYF
TGCGCCAGCAGCTTGGGCGGGGCGTCCTACGAGCAGTACTTC
>few|TRBV7-2|TRBD2|TRBJ2-7
CASSLAAGDSYEQYF
TGTGCCAGCAGCTTAGCAGCGGGGGACTCCTACGAGCAGTACTTC
>.|TRBV20-1|.|TRBJ2-7
CSARDYQYTIEQYF
TGCAGTGCTAGAGATTATCAATACACCATCGAGCAGTACTTC
>.|TRBV27|.|TRBJ1-6
CASSLSLGNNSPLHF
TGTGCCAGCAGTTTATCATTGGGGAACAATTCACCCCTCCACTTT
>.|TRBV20-1|.|TRBJ2-7
CSARVDNSYEQYF
TGCAGTGCTAGAGTTGACAACAGTTACGAGCAGTACTTC
>few|TRBV20-1|.|TRBJ2-3
CSASVPTQYF
TGCAGTGCTAGTGTTCCTACGCAGTATTTT
>.|TRBV7-2|TRBD2|TRBJ2-5
CASSFGAGGPHLETQYF
TGTGCCAGCAGCTTTGGAGCGGGAGGTCCGCATTTGGAGACCCAGTACTTC
>.|TRBV6-1|.|TRBJ2-5
CASSTGNVETQYF
TGTGCCAGCAGTACAGGGAATGTAGAGACCCAGTACTTC
>.|TRBV3-1|.|TRBJ2-3
CASSQGQNTDTQYF
TGTGCCAGCAGCCAAGGACAGAACACAGATACGCAGTATTTT
>.|TRBV5-1|.|TRBJ1-5
CASSPLPGVGNQPQHF
TGCGCCAGCAGCCCCCTTCCGGGGGTCGGCAATCAGCCCCAGCATTTT
>.|TRBV4-1|TRBD1|TRBJ1-4
CASSPRDRDNEKLFF
TGCGCCAGCAGCCCCCGGGACAGGGACAATGAAAAACTGTTTTTT
>.|TRBV20-1|.|TRBJ2-3
CSAEVDTQYF
TGCAGTGCGGAGGTAGATACGCAGTATTTT
>.|TRBV7-2|TRBD1|TRBJ2-1
CASSMAGGGLWEQFF
TGTGCCAGCAGCATGGCAGGGGGTGGACTCTGGGAGCAGTTCTTC
>.|TRBV5-1|TRBD1|TRBJ2-7
CASSLRTGDTHEQYF
TGCGCCAGCAGCCTCAGGACAGGGGACACCCACGAGCAGTACTTC
>.|TRBV20-1|TRBD2|TRBJ2-5
CSARDAGEYQETQYF
TGCAGTGCTAGAGATGCGGGGGAGTACCAAGAGACCCAGTACTTC
>.|TRBV6-1|TRBD2|TRBJ2-1
CASSEGGGRIKGINEQFF
TGTGCCAGCAGTGAAGGGGGCGGGAGGATAAAAGGGATCAATGAGCAGTTCTTC
>.|TRBV2|TRBD1|TRBJ2-7
CASRDRGPLYEQYF
TGTGCCAGCAGAGACAGGGGGCCTCTTTACGAGCAGTACTTC
>.|TRBV29-1|TRBD2|TRBJ2-7
CSVETLAGVLGEQYF
TGCAGCGTTGAAACTCTAGCGGGAGTACTGGGCGAGCAGTACTTC
>few|TRBV27|TRBD1|TRBJ1-2
CASSLRTGNYGYTF
TGTGCCAGCAGTTTACGGACAGGGAACTATGGCTACACCTTC
>many|TRBV29-1|.|TRBJ2-3
CSVGSGTQYF
TGCAGCGTTGGGTCGGGTACGCAGTATTTT
>.|TRBV12-3/TRBV12-4|.|TRBJ2-4
CASSLSRSHGNIQYF
TGTGCCAGCAGTTTGAGCAGGTCGCATGGAAACATTCAGTACTTC
>few|TRBV29-1|TRBD1|TRBJ2-1
CSVQVPGQGKNEQFF
TGCAGCGTCCAGGTACCGGGACAGGGTAAAAATGAGCAGTTCTTC
>.|TRBV30|TRBD1|TRBJ1-2
CAWSGQGVSGYTF
TGTGCCTGGTCTGGACAGGGGGTTAGTGGCTACACCTTC
>.|TRBV7-2|TRBD2|TRBJ2-5
CASSSTMGGVKETQYF
TGTGCCAGCAGCTCAACCATGGGGGGGGTTAAAGAGACCCAGTACTTC
>.|TRBV7-3|TRBD1|TRBJ2-5
CASSSLRTGVILETQYF
TGTGCCAGCAGCTCTCTTAGGACAGGGGTTATTCTGGAGACCCAGTACTTC
>.|TRBV7-9|.|TRBJ2-1
CASSLAGTVNEQFF
TGTGCCAGCAGCTTGGCAGGGACTGTGAATGAGCAGTTCTTC